These 24 T cell receptor beta chains were sequenced from one sample in a study of CD8+ T cells in alopecia areata (dated by TCRdb to 2016 to 2019). The method was the immunoSEQ multiplex PCR assay. RNA was extracted from all samples and reverse transcribed into cDNA, which served as template for TCR sequencing. TCRdb took over this immuneACCESS table, retaining in-frame rearrangements with V and J assigned. Such tables are incomplete; in checked studies, under half of the missing clones stem from an unresolved V gene, and the remainder is unexplained. For this sample the table gives 200,000 to 250,000 clones, of which under 60% were detected only once. Around 1.5% of the sample belongs to the ten largest clones. In the paper's terms, the time point label means: around 29 days on oral tofacitinib. The sample's treatment or condition label, in plain terms: oral pan-JAK inhibitor, 5-10 mg twice daily.

The sample was CD4+ T cells sorted from blood, taken at week 4, from a patient treated with tofacitinib. The source of these receptors is a human donor with alopecia areata.

The CDR3 bases are TGTGCCAGCAGCTCATACGGGAATGAAAAACTGTTTTTT. It codes for CASSSYGNEKLFF. V usage is TRBV7-2 and J usage is TRBJ1-4; no clear D. V was trimmed by 4 bases and J by 5 bases, leaving 8 bases between them. The CDR3 runs to 13 residues. Germline assignment: CDR1 SGHTA and CDR2 FQGNSA.

This clone occurred a few times. The chain is built from TRBV5-6 and TRBJ1-5; TRBD1 matches at 7 bases. V lost 1 base, J lost 2 bases, and 6 bases stayed unmatched. The V gene's germline CDR1 is SGHDT and CDR2 YYEEEE. CDR3 length: 16 amino acids. CDR3 in DNA: TGTGCCAGCAGCTTGAAGGGGGCAGGAGGCAATCAGCCCCAGCATTTT. Its protein product is CASSLKGAGGNQPQHF.

Turning to this clone: Other DNA sequences in this specimen translate into the identical CDR3. This chain links TRBV2 with TRBJ1-1, with D unresolved. This CDR3 spans 12 amino acids. Per the germline V gene, CDR1 is SNHLY and CDR2 is FYNNEI. V was shortened by 4 bases and J by 0 bases, with 3 bases between the two germline ends. Here the CDR3 DNA reads TGTGCCAGCAGTGTACTGAACACTGAAGCTTTCTTT. This translates into CASSVLNTEAFF. Looking up the rest from reference TRBV2 and TRBJ1-1 gives the full variable domain: EPEVTQTPSHQVTQMGQEVILRCVPISNHLYFYWYRQILGQKVEFLVSFYNNEISEKSEIFDDQFSVERPDGSNFTLKIRSTKLEDSAMYFCASSVLNTEAFFGQGTRLTVV.

This sequence joins TRBV6-5 and TRBJ2-6; D may correspond to TRBD1 or TRBD2 (5 bases each). The CDR3 covers 15 residues. From germline, CDR1 is MNHEY and CDR2 SVGAGI. Trimming pared 4 bases from V and 2 bases from J, leaving 9 bases between. The CDR3 DNA is TGTGCCAGCAGTTCTTGGGGGACTGGGGCCAACGTCCTGACTTTC. The encoded protein is CASSSWGTGANVLTF.

This chain links TRBV15 with TRBJ2-3, with 9 nucleotides matching TRBD2. The CDR3 has 18 amino acids. V dropped 0 bases and J dropped 2; count of bases not matched to a gene: 9. CDR1 LNHNV and CDR2 YYDKDF come from the germline V gene (reference sequence). In DNA, the CDR3 is TGTGCCACCAGCAGAGATGGAATAGCGGGGGCCTCCACAGATACGCAGTATTTT. Protein product: CATSRDGIAGASTDTQYF.

This chain connects TRBV6-5 to TRBJ1-2; a possible D gene is TRBD1 (6 bases). With 5 bases removed from V and 8 bases from J, the gap between germline ends came to 12 bases. Germline CDR1 reads MNHEY; CDR2 reads SVGAGI. The CDR3 runs to 12 residues. CDR3 sequence (DNA): TGTGCCAGCAGTCGGGGAGGGACAGGCTACACCTTC. It is translated as CASSRGGTGYTF.

The rearrangement uses TRBV2 and TRBJ1-5; D is uncertain. This CDR3 contains 13 residues. Trimming took off 5 bases at V and 4 bases at J, with 9 bases between the two ends. The germline CDR1 and CDR2 sequences are SNHLY and FYNNEI. CDR3 sequence: CASSTESNQPQHF. The DNA of the CDR3 is TGTGCCAGCAGTACAGAGAGTAATCAGCCCCAGCATTTT.

The chain carries TRBV5-6 and TRBJ1-1, with 7 bases matching TRBD1. Germline V gene sequence: CDR1 SGHDT, CDR2 YYEEEE. The V segment lost 1 base and the J segment 3 bases; nucleotides outside the gene matches: 9. This CDR3 is 16 amino acids long. CDR3 sequence (DNA): TGTGCCAGCAGCTTGAGGGGGCGGCAATGGGACACTGAAGCTTTCTTT. This gives the protein CASSLRGRQWDTEAFF. The entire variable domain, with the rest obtained from reference TRBV5-6 and TRBJ1-1, is as follows: DAGVTQSPTHLIKTRGQQVTLRCSPKSGHDTVSWYQQALGQGPQFIFQYYEEEERQRGNFPDRFSGHQFPNYSSELNVNALLLGDSALYLCASSLRGRQWDTEAFFGQGTRLTVV.

The V gene is TRBV30, the J gene TRBJ1-2; D might be TRBD1 (6 bases). CDR1 is GTSNPN and CDR2 is SVGIG in the germline V gene (reference sequence). V was trimmed by 4 bases and J by 7 bases, leaving 13 bases between them. The CDR3 loop spans 12 amino acids. The CDR3, as DNA: TGTGCCTGGAATGGGGGCGCAGGTGGCTACACCTTC. Protein: CAWNGGAGGYTF. Based on the CDR3 plus reference TRBV30 and TRBJ1-2, the full variable domain is SQTIHQWPATLVQPVGSPLSLECTVEGTSNPNLYWYRQAAGRGLQLLFYSVGIGQISSEVPQNLSASRPQDRQFILSSKKLLLSDSGFYLCAWNGGAGGYTFGSGTRLTVV.

This clone has more than one count but fewer than ten. The CDR3 region is CSVLGTSRNEQFF. The CDR3 nucleotides are TGCAGCGTCCTCGGGACTAGCCGCAATGAGCAGTTCTTC. The chain employs TRBV29-1 and TRBJ2-1, with TRBD2 matching over 9 bases. Looked up from germline, CDR1 is SQVTM and CDR2 is ANQGSEA. V lost 6 bases, J lost 6 bases, and 6 bases stayed unmatched. The CDR3 consists of 13 residues.

This clone showed up just a few times. The rearrangement joins TRBV6-6 to TRBJ2-2, with D possibly TRBD2 on 6 matching bases. There are 12 residues in the CDR3. Between the trimmed V and J ends, which lost 8 bases and 5 bases, there was a span of 9 bases. Germline-derived CDR1 and CDR2 are MNHNY and SVGAGI (reference sequence). The CDR3 sequence is CASGRGTGELFF. In nucleotides, the CDR3 is TGTGCCAGCGGACGGGGGACCGGGGAGCTGTTTTTT.

This clone was observed a handful of times. In nucleotides, the CDR3 is TGTGCCATCGGCAAACCTGCCTACGAGCAGTACTTC. This encodes CAIGKPAYEQYF. The chain has TRBV10-3 and TRBJ2-7; D is ambiguous. Germline CDR1 ENHRY, CDR2 SYGVKD. CDR3 length: 12 amino acids. Trimming took off 8 bases at V and 2 bases at J, with 10 bases between the two ends.

The gene calls are TRBV6-5 and TRBJ1-2; 8 bases line up with TRBD1. The CDR3 loop spans 13 amino acids. The germline gives CDR1 MNHEY, CDR2 SVGAGI. V shed 6 bases, J shed 7 bases, and the junction held 7 bases outside the gene matches. This CDR3 is CASRSLQGAGYTF. In DNA, the CDR3 is TGTGCCAGCAGATCACTCCAGGGGGCTGGCTACACCTTC.

This chain joins TRBV27 and TRBJ2-1; D not certain. V was shortened by 4 bases and J by 8 bases, with 12 bases between the two germline ends. This CDR3 spans 13 amino acids. Germline lookup yields CDR1 MNHEY and CDR2 SMNVEV (reference sequence). The CDR3 DNA sequence: TGTGCCAGCAGTTCCGTAGAAGGGCATGAGCAGTTCTTC. This translates into CASSSVEGHEQFF.

The J gene is TRBJ2-3, the V gene TRBV5-1; 7 positions agree with TRBD2. The CDR3 totals 16 residues. The germline V gene encodes CDR1 SGHRS and CDR2 YFSETQ. V shed 4 bases, J shed 1 base, and the junction held 9 bases outside the gene matches. CDR3 protein: CASSIVEAGRTDTQYF. The CDR3 DNA is TGCGCCAGCAGCATCGTGGAAGCGGGGCGCACAGATACGCAGTATTTT.

The chain carries TRBV29-1 and TRBJ1-1; 8 bases match TRBD1. Germline-derived CDR1 and CDR2 are SQVTM and ANQGSEA. This CDR3 comprises 15 residues. V shed 8 bases, J shed 3 bases, and the junction held 14 bases outside the gene matches. The CDR3 coding sequence is TGCAGCTCCCGATTCCCTGGACAGGGCCACACTGAAGCTTTCTTT. This gives the protein CSSRFPGQGHTEAFF.

The rearrangement uses TRBV9 and TRBJ2-3; the D gene is possibly TRBD2 (5 bases). Trimming removed 0 bases from V and 0 bases from J, with 8 bases in between. CDR3 size: 15 residues. From germline, CDR1 is SGDLS and CDR2 YYNGEE. CDR3 in DNA: TGTGCCAGCAGCGTAGGAGGGCAGAGCACAGATACGCAGTATTTT. Translation: CASSVGGQSTDTQYF. The variable domain in full, completed from reference TRBV9 and TRBJ2-3, reads DSGVTQTPKHLITATGQRVTLRCSPRSGDLSVYWYQQSLDQGLQFLIQYYNGEERAKGNILERFSAQQFPDLHSELNLSSLELGDSALYFCASSVGGQSTDTQYFGPGTRLTVL.

This clone was seen a few times. The rearrangement links TRBV6-6 to TRBJ1-2; D is possibly TRBD1 (6 bases). CDR1 MNHNY and CDR2 SVGAGI come from the germline V gene (reference sequence). CDR3 length: 13 residues. V lost 3 bases and J lost 8, with 13 bases in between. The CDR3 coding sequence is TGTGCCAGCAGTTATCTCACAGGGAAAGGCTACACCTTC. It codes for CASSYLTGKGYTF.

V is TRBV29-1 and J is TRBJ1-2, with TRBD1 as a possible D gene (6 bases). This CDR3 has 12 amino acids. Trimming stripped 5 bases from V and 4 bases from J, with 11 bases between. Germline-derived CDR1 and CDR2 are SQVTM and ANQGSEA. The CDR3 loop reads CSVYQGSYGYTF. The CDR3 region has the DNA TGCAGCGTTTATCAGGGGTCCTATGGCTACACCTTC.

In this sample, this clone turned up once. The gene calls are TRBV6-4 and TRBJ2-7; 8 positions match TRBD1. The germline gives CDR1 MRHNA, CDR2 SNTAGT. V gave up 8 bases and J gave up 2 bases; unmatched junction bases: 11. The CDR3 sequence is 15 residues long. CDR3 protein: CASVVPTGGTYEQYF. The CDR3 DNA reads TGTGCCAGCGTAGTCCCCACAGGGGGGACCTACGAGCAGTACTTC.

The CDR3: CASSNDRAKSTGELFF. The DNA for the CDR3 is TGCGCCAGCAGCAATGACAGGGCAAAAAGCACCGGGGAGCTGTTTTTT. The gene calls are TRBV4-1 and TRBJ2-2; 7 nucleotides align to TRBD1. CDR1 MGHRA and CDR2 YSYEKL come from the germline V gene. V dropped 5 bases and J dropped 4; count of bases not matched to a gene: 10. This CDR3 has 16 amino acids.

This chain uses TRBV9 with TRBJ2-2; perhaps D is TRBD1 or TRBD2 (5 bases each). CDR1 and CDR2 from the germline V gene are SGDLS and YYNGEE. The CDR3 is 16 amino acids. Trimming took 0 bases from V and 3 from J, leaving 12 bases between them. CDR3 region: CASSVAWGMDTGELFF. Here the CDR3 DNA reads TGTGCCAGCAGCGTAGCGTGGGGGATGGACACCGGGGAGCTGTTTTTT.

In its sample, this clone was seen a few times. This specimen includes other DNA sequences encoding the same CDR3. The chain employs TRBV29-1 and TRBJ2-3; 13 positions match TRBD2. V gave up 4 bases and J gave up 6 bases; unmatched junction bases: 4. Germline loops: CDR1 SQVTM, CDR2 ANQGSEA. This CDR3 is 14 amino acids long. The CDR3 loop is CSVVTSGGADTQYF. The CDR3 DNA reads TGCAGCGTTGTCACTAGCGGGGGGGCCGATACGCAGTATTTT.

The table lists this clone with a few counts. The chain uses TRBV7-9 and TRBJ2-3; the D gene is possibly TRBD2 (5 bases). V was clipped by 5 bases and J by 0 bases, with 9 bases between them. The CDR3 loop spans 14 amino acids. CDR1 is SEHNR, CDR2 FQNEAQ, per germline (reference sequence). Written as DNA, the CDR3 is TGTGCCAGCAGCATCAGCGGAAGCACAGATACGCAGTATTTT. This gives the protein CASSISGSTDTQYF.